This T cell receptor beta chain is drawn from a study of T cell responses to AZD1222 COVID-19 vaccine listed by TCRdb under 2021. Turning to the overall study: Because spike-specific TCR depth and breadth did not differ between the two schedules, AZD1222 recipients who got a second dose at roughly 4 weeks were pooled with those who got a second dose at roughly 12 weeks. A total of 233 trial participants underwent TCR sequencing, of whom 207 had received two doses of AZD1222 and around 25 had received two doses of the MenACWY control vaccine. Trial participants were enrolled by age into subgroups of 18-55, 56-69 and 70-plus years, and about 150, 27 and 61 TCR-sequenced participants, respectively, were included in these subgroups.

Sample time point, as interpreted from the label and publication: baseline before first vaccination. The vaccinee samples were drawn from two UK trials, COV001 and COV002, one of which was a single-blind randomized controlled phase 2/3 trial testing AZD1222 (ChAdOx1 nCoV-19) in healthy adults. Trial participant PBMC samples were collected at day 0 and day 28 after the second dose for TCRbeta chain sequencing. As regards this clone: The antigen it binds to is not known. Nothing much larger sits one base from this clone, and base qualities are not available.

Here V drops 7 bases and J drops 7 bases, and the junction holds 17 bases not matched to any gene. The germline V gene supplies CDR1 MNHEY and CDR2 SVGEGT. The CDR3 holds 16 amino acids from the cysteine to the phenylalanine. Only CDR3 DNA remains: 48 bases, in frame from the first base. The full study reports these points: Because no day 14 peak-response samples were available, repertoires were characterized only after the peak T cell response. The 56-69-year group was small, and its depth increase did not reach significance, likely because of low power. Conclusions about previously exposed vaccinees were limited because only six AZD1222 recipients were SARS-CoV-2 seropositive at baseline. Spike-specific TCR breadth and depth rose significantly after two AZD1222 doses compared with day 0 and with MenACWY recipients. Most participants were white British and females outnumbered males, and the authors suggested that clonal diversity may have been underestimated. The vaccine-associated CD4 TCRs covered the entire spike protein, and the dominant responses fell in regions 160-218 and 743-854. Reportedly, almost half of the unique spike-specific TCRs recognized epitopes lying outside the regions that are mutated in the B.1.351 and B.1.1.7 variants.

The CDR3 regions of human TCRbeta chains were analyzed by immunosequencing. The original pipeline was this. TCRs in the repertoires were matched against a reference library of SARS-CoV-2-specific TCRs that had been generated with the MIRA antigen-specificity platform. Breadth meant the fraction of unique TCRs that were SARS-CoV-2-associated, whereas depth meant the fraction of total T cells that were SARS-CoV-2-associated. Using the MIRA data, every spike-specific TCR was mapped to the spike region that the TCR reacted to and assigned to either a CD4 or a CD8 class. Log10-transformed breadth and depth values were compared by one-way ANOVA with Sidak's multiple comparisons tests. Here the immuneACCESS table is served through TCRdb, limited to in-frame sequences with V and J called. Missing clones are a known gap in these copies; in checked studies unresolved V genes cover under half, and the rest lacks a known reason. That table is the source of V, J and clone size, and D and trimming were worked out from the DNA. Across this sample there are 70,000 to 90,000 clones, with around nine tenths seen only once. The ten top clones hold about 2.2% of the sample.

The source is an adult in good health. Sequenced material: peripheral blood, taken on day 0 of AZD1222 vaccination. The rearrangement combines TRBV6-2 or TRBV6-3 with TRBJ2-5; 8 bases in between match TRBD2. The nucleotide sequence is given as TGTGCCAGCACCCCCGTGGGTAGCGGGACTGTGGGGACCCAGTACTTC. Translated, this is CASTPVGSGTVGTQYF.